These T cell receptor beta chains were read from a single sample in a study of T cells after yellow fever vaccination. TCRdb used MiXCR to reprocess the 5' RACE reads, holding one entry per CDR3 protein. Here the sample spans under 70,000 distinct CDR3 sequences, approximately 6.9% being singletons. The sample was CD8+ T cells sorted from PBMCs, taken on the day of the first yellow fever vaccination. Receptors were obtained from a man aged 18 to 30 who received the YFV17D yellow fever vaccine. The CDR3 runs from the conserved cysteine through the conserved F or W. D genes are given only for firm matches. A clone size is listed for some rows: how often the clone was seen (once, few, many), or a class if it is expanded.

CDR3nt	CDR3aa	d_gene	v_gene	abundance	j_gene
TGTGCCATCAGTGGGACTAGCGGGGGTAATGAGCAGTTCTTC	CAISGTSGGNEQFF	TRBD2	TRBV10-3	many	TRBJ2-1
TGTGCCAGCAGCTTAGGAACCCTCACTGAAGCTTTCTTT	CASSLGTLTEAFF	NA	TRBV11-3	few	TRBJ1-1
TGCGCCAGCAGCAGGGTTCAGGCCAACACTGAAGCTTTCTTT	CASSRVQANTEAFF	NA	TRBV5-1	many	TRBJ1-1
TGTGCCAGTAGTATGAACGGAGGCCTAGACGAGCAGTACTTC	CASSMNGGLDEQYF	NA	TRBV19	NA	TRBJ2-7
TGTGCCAGCAGCCCCCTGGGCAGGGGGCATGGCTACACCTTC	CASSPLGRGHGYTF	TRBD1	TRBV7-6	NA	TRBJ1-2
TGTGCCAGTAGTAATTGGGAGCGGAGCTCTGGGCCCAACGTCCTGACTTTC	CASSNWERSSGPNVLTF	NA	TRBV19	few	TRBJ2-6
TGTGCCAGCAGCCCCCGGACAGTGCGCTATGGCTACACCTTC	CASSPRTVRYGYTF	NA	TRBV7-2	many	TRBJ1-2
TGTGCCAGCACCCAGGAGGGGGGGCGAGAGACCCAGTACTTC	CASTQEGGRETQYF	NA	TRBV13	NA	TRBJ2-5
TGTGCCAGCAGTTTTACCCTGGAAGCTTTCTTT	CASSFTLEAFF	NA	TRBV28	many	TRBJ1-1
TGCGCCAGCAGCCAAGGATTGGGCAGGGCGGGATGGGGCTACACCTTC	CASSQGLGRAGWGYTF	NA	TRBV4-1	few	TRBJ1-2
TGCAGCGTTGTTGGGGGGGATGGGGGCAAAAACATTCAGTACTTC	CSVVGGDGGKNIQYF	TRBD2	TRBV29-1	many	TRBJ2-4
TGTGCCAGCGGGTGGCAGACTTACAATGAGCAGTTCTTC	CASGWQTYNEQFF	NA	TRBV7-4	many	TRBJ2-1
TGTGCCAGCAGCCCCCCGGTGGACACCGGGACTTACGCCTACGAGCAGTACTTC	CASSPPVDTGTYAYEQYF	NA	TRBV11-1	many	TRBJ2-7
TGTGCCAGCAGCTTGGGGGGGGATCACTACGAGCAGTACTTC	CASSLGGDHYEQYF	NA	TRBV5-6	few	TRBJ2-7
TGTGCCAGCAGGCATGGGGCGGGCTACAATGAGCAGTTCTTC	CASRHGAGYNEQFF	NA	TRBV6-2/TRBV6-3	few	TRBJ2-1
TGCAGCGTTGGGGAGATCGATGAGCAGTTCTTC	CSVGEIDEQFF	NA	TRBV29-1	many	TRBJ2-1